These T cell receptor beta chains were read from a single sample in a study of T cells in Graves' hyperthyroidism and ophthalmopathy. TCRdb itself ran the multiplex PCR reads through MiXCR, one entry per CDR3 protein. The data contain 600,000 to 850,000 distinct CDR3 sequences, 15% to 20% of them singletons. Sequenced material: blood. These receptors were obtained from a woman between 50 and 59 years old with Graves' hyperthyroidism that later progressed to Graves' ophthalmopathy. Each CDR3 is given with its conserved first and last residue. Fields, in order: clone size, D gene, V gene, J gene, CDR3 protein, CDR3 DNA. D genes are given only for firm matches. Rows give clone size only sometimes, using once, few, many, or a class for an expanded clone.

few	NA	TRBV5-8	TRBJ2-7	CASSLRPPGAYEQYF	TGTGCCAGCAGCTTGCGACCCCCGGGAGCCTACGAGCAGTACTTC
many	NA	TRBV10-3	TRBJ1-1	CAIREFGDTEAFF	TGTGCCATCAGGGAGTTCGGGGACACTGAAGCTTTCTTT
NA	NA	TRBV2	TRBJ1-1	CASSLRQTDAFF	TGTGCCAGCAGCCTCAGACAGACTGACGCTTTCTTT
NA	NA	TRBV6-2/TRBV6-3	TRBJ2-4	CASSSEGSIQYF	TGTGCCAGCAGTTCGGAGGGCAGCATTCAGTACTTC
few	NA	TRBV5-1	TRBJ1-1	CASSLESGVEAFF	TGCGCCAGCAGCTTGGAGTCAGGGGTCGAAGCTTTCTTT
many	TRBD2	TRBV7-9	TRBJ2-7	CASSPRGGKLGSYEQYF	TGTGCCAGCAGCCCCCGCGGGGGGAAACTTGGGTCCTACGAGCAGTACTTC
few	NA	TRBV6-5	TRBJ2-1	CASSYQGNEQFF	TGTGCCAGCAGTTACCAAGGCAATGAGCAGTTCTTC
few	NA	TRBV6-1	TRBJ1-6	CATESNTGSPLHF	TGTGCCACCGAGTCTAACACGGGTTCACCCCTCCACTTT
few	NA	TRBV6-1	TRBJ2-3	CASSTRRTDTQYF	TGTGCCAGCAGTACCAGGCGCACAGATACGCAGTATTTT
many	NA	TRBV2	TRBJ2-1	CASSDWDINNEQFF	TGTGCCAGCAGTGATTGGGACATTAACAATGAGCAGTTCTTC
many	NA	TRBV12-3/TRBV12-4	TRBJ2-7	CASSLGYRDYEQYF	TGTGCCAGCAGTTTAGGATACAGGGACTACGAGCAGTACTTC
few	NA	TRBV2	TRBJ2-3	CASRAGTGGDTQYF	TGTGCCAGCAGGGCCGGGACCGGGGGAGATACGCAGTATTTT
NA	TRBD1	TRBV10-3	TRBJ2-5	CAIRGGQGAETQYF	TGTGCCATCCGAGGGGGACAGGGGGCTGAGACCCAGTACTTC
NA	TRBD1	TRBV5-1	TRBJ2-7	CASSSTGTGPPYEQYF	TGCGCCAGCAGCTCTACCGGGACAGGGCCTCCCTACGAGCAGTACTTC
NA	NA	TRBV15	TRBJ1-5	CATSSDELGSNQPQHF	TGTGCCACCAGCAGCGACGAGTTGGGTAGCAATCAGCCCCAGCATTTT
NA	NA	TRBV10-3	TRBJ2-1	CAIRRGDYNEQFF	TGTGCCATCAGGCGGGGTGACTACAATGAGCAGTTCTTC